Shown below are 18 T cell receptor beta chains from a single sample sequenced in a study of T-cell reconstitution after alpha-beta-depleted transplantation in children. During its preparation, the TCRbeta library received unique molecular identifiers. TCRdb passed the PCR reads through MiXCR, listing each CDR3 protein once. The sample has 75,000 to 100,000 distinct CDR3 sequences; roughly 8% are singletons. The input for sequencing was PBMCs from the stem cell graft donor, taken from the stem cell graft. Receptors originate from a human donor who donated a stem cell graft to a child with congenital amegakaryocytic thrombocytopenia.

This clonotype was seen at least ten times. The CDR3 sequence is CAISGDRDNEKLFF. The CDR3, as DNA: TGTGCCATCAGTGGGGACAGGGACAATGAAAAACTGTTTTTT. The gene calls are TRBV10-3 and TRBJ1-4, with 9 positions matching TRBD1. Germline V lookup: CDR1 ENHRY, CDR2 SYGVKD. V lost 4 bases and J lost 5; bases outside the gene matches: 2. CDR3 length: 14 amino acids.

This clonotype has ten or more counts. This rearrangement joins TRBV7-2 to TRBJ2-3; 7 nucleotides line up with TRBD1. The CDR3 totals 16 residues. CDR1 and CDR2 (germline): SGHTA, FQGNSA. The V segment lost 5 bases and the J segment 2 bases; nucleotides outside the gene matches: 10. The CDR3 coding sequence is TGTGCCAGCAGCGCCCCCCGGGACAGCTACACAGATACGCAGTATTTT. Encoded protein: CASSAPRDSYTDTQYF.

For this clonotype: This may be a read error: a much more frequent sequence differs by one nucleotide. The chain carries TRBV12-3 or TRBV12-4 and TRBJ2-4; the D gene is possibly TRBD1 (6 bases). CDR3 size: 14 residues. V lost 1 base and J lost 12, with 16 bases in between. CDR3 DNA: TGTGCCAGCAGTTTAGACCCATCAATGGACAGTCAGTACTTC. As protein: CASSLDPSMDSQYF.

There are many counts of this clonotype. The rearrangement joins TRBV20-1 to TRBJ2-2; 7 bases line up with TRBD1. V lost 5 bases and J lost 7; bases outside the gene matches: 13. Germline lookup yields CDR1 DFQATT and CDR2 SNEGSKA (reference sequence). The CDR3 extends over 15 amino acids. The CDR3 reads CSASGAGGEGGELFF. The CDR3 nucleotides are TGCAGTGCTTCAGGGGCAGGGGGAGAGGGCGGGGAGCTGTTTTTT.

This clonotype has ten or more counts. The chain employs TRBV6-1 and TRBJ1-2; 7 nucleotides line up with TRBD1. This CDR3 region has 15 residues. Trimming removed 7 bases from V and 5 bases from J; junction bases left unmatched: 13. CDR1 is MNHNS and CDR2 is SASEGT in the germline V gene. The CDR3 coding sequence is TGTGCCAGCACCCCGGGGGGAGGGGGCCAGTATGGCTACACCTTC. Protein sequence: CASTPGGGGQYGYTF.

This clonotype has just a few counts. CDR3 sequence reads: CSASEDALGDTQYF. In DNA, the CDR3 is TGCAGTGCTAGCGAAGACGCCCTTGGAGATACGCAGTATTTT. The gene calls are TRBV20-1 and TRBJ2-3, with unresolved D. Deletions cut 3 bases from V and 5 bases from J, with 15 bases between. Per the germline V gene, CDR1 is DFQATT and CDR2 is SNEGSKA (reference sequence). CDR3 length: 14 residues.

At least ten counts were recorded for this clonotype. V and J are TRBV5-1 and TRBJ2-5, with D possibly being TRBD1 (5 bases). This CDR3 is 15 amino acids long. Germline loops: CDR1 SGHRS, CDR2 YFSETQ. The V gene lost 0 bases and the J gene lost 5 bases, with 14 bases spanning the gap. The CDR3 DNA follows: TGCGCCAGCAGCTTGGGGGGCAGAAGTACTGAGACCCAGTACTTC. Translation: CASSLGGRSTETQYF.

This clonotype has a count of ten or more. The chain recombines TRBV7-2 with TRBJ2-5; D is ambiguous. The ends were cut back, 1 base at V and 4 bases at J, with 16 bases in the middle. CDR1 is SGHTA and CDR2 is FQGNSA in the germline V gene. CDR3 length equals 16 residues. Here the CDR3 DNA reads TGTGCCAGCAGCTTAGAGGCTAACTATAGAGGAGAGACCCAGTACTTC. Its protein is CASSLEANYRGETQYF.

This clonotype came up a few times. The chain couples TRBV5-1 to TRBJ1-1, with D tentatively TRBD1 (6 bases). With 0 bases removed from V and 0 bases from J, the gap between germline ends came to 12 bases. Germline-derived CDR1 and CDR2 are SGHRS and YFSETQ. This CDR3 contains 16 residues. CDR3 residues: CASSLVGGAMNTEAFF. In DNA form, the CDR3 reads TGCGCCAGCAGCTTGGTAGGGGGGGCCATGAACACTGAAGCTTTCTTT.

This clonotype was seen many times. The V call is TRBV6-1, the J call TRBJ1-5; 7 bases line up with TRBD1. The CDR3 length is 16 residues. In germline, CDR1 is MNHNS, CDR2 SASEGT. V was clipped by 6 bases and J by 3 bases; unmatched bases: 11. Here the CDR3 reads CASRRPGTEDNQPQHF. DNA for the CDR3: TGTGCCAGCAGACGACCTGGGACAGAGGACAATCAGCCCCAGCATTTT.

This clonotype was seen at least ten times. V gene TRBV3-1 combines with J gene TRBJ1-1, with a tentative D call TRBD1 (5 bases). The V end was cut by 7 bases, the J end by 2 bases, with 17 bases between. Germline assignment: CDR1 LGHDT and CDR2 YNNKEL (reference sequence). This CDR3 is 15 amino acids long. DNA of the CDR3: TGTGCCAGCATCGGCCGAGGGGCGGGCAACACTGAAGCTTTCTTT. This sequence encodes CASIGRGAGNTEAFF.

The chain uses TRBV12-3 or TRBV12-4 and TRBJ2-1; 7 bases match TRBD1. V was clipped by 5 bases and J by 9 bases; unmatched bases: 4. This CDR3 has 12 amino acids. CDR3 DNA: TGTGCCAGCAGTCCTCGGGACAGTGAGCAGTTCTTC. Encoded protein: CASSPRDSEQFF.

This clonotype occurred many times. The chain links TRBV5-1 to TRBJ2-1; 10 bases line up with TRBD2. The CDR3 is made up of 15 amino acids. Unmatched junction bases numbered 5, after V lost 3 bases and J lost 5 bases. The germline CDR1 and CDR2 sequences are SGHRS and YFSETQ. CDR3 sequence reads: CASSSLAGADNEQFF. The CDR3 nucleotides are TGCGCCAGCAGCTCTCTAGCGGGAGCGGACAATGAGCAGTTCTTC.

In its sample, this clonotype was seen many times. The J gene is TRBJ1-5, the V gene TRBV12-3 or TRBV12-4, with 12 bases fitting TRBD1. J gave up 6 bases and V 5 bases, and 11 bases lay outside the gene matches. The CDR3 consists of 17 residues. The CDR3 DNA is TGTGCCAGCAGTCCAAATACCGGGACAGGGGGCCGTCAGCCCCAGCATTTT. It translates to CASSPNTGTGGRQPQHF.

This clonotype was detected ten times or more. The chain links TRBV5-1 to TRBJ1-1; D not certain. The V end lost 0 bases, the J end lost 5 bases, and 14 bases lay between the germline ends. This CDR3 region has 15 residues. Germline lookup yields CDR1 SGHRS and CDR2 YFSETQ. CDR3 nucleotides: TGCGCCAGCAGCTTGGCCGGTTCAGGAGAAACTGAAGCTTTCTTT. Amino acid sequence: CASSLAGSGETEAFF.

The sample holds many counts of this clonotype. The gene calls are TRBV4-2 and TRBJ1-2; no clear D. CDR1 is LGHNA and CDR2 is YNFKEQ in the germline V gene. The germline V and J ends were trimmed by 3 bases and 4 bases, with 18 bases remaining between them. This CDR3 comprises 16 residues. The CDR3 protein is CASSHLRERRIYGYTF. CDR3 nucleotide sequence: TGTGCCAGCAGCCATTTGCGGGAGAGACGAATCTATGGCTACACCTTC.

This clonotype was recorded at least ten times. V usage is TRBV28 and J usage is TRBJ2-3, with 8 nucleotides matching TRBD2. The CDR3 is 15 amino acids. CDR1 and CDR2 from the germline V gene are MDHEN and SYDVKM. Trimming removed 6 bases from V and 2 bases from J; junction bases left unmatched: 7. This chain's CDR3 is CASSSPAGDTDTQYF. The CDR3 DNA follows: TGTGCCAGCAGCTCTCCAGCGGGAGACACAGATACGCAGTATTTT.

V is TRBV18 and J is TRBJ2-7; TRBD1 is a possible D gene (5 bases). Trimming removed 5 bases at V and 7 bases at J, with 9 bases between. CDR3 size: 11 residues. Looked up from germline, CDR1 is KGHSH and CDR2 is LQKENI. The CDR3 here is CASSTRDEQYF. The CDR3 DNA follows: TGTGCCAGCTCAACCAGGGATGAGCAGTACTTC.